This entry lists 24 T cell receptor beta chains sequenced from one sample in a study of cytomegalovirus exposure and HLA in healthy donors. PCR primers comprised 60 Vbeta and 13 Jbeta primers. TCRdb's table, derived via immunoSEQ multiplex PCR, lists solely in-frame clones and lacks some. The sample yields 120,000 or so clones, over 60% seen once. The source material was PBMCs. These receptors came from a young man in good health and CMV-seronegative.

The chain employs TRBV29-1 and TRBJ2-7; possibly TRBD1 for D (6 bases). Germline assignment: CDR1 SQVTM and CDR2 ANQGSEA. The V and J ends lost 5 bases and 6 bases respectively, with 11 bases between them. CDR3 length: 11 amino acids. DNA for the CDR3: TGCAGCGTTCGTCAGGGGTCCGAGCAGTACTTC. Translated: CSVRQGSEQYF.

V gene TRBV11-2 combines with J gene TRBJ2-7; D unresolved. Germline V gene lookup returns CDR1 SGHAT and CDR2 FQNNGV. Trimming removed 3 bases from V and 6 bases from J, with 12 bases in between. The CDR3 covers 13 residues. CDR3 residues: CASSLAGSGEQYF. The CDR3 nucleotides read TGTGCCAGCAGCTTGGCAGGTTCTGGCGAGCAGTACTTC.

The DNA for the CDR3 is TGTGCCAGCAGCTTGGCGTCAGGGGAAGGAGAGACCCAGTACTTC. It encodes CASSLASGEGETQYF. This chain joins TRBV5-6 and TRBJ2-5, with a weak D call TRBD1 (6 bases). Germline V gene lookup returns CDR1 SGHDT and CDR2 YYEEEE. The CDR3 is 15 amino acids. V shed 0 bases and J shed 4 bases, with 13 bases lying between them.

J is TRBJ2-3 and V is TRBV15; D perhaps matches TRBD1 (6 bases). The CDR3 spans 13 residues. V was clipped by 7 bases and J by 6 bases, with 14 bases between them. In germline, CDR1 is LNHNV, CDR2 YYDKDF (reference sequence). The chain's CDR3 is CATNLQGTDTQYF. DNA for the CDR3: TGTGCCACCAACTTACAGGGTACCGATACGCAGTATTTT.

This clone was seen a handful of times. The chain recombines TRBV28 with TRBJ1-1; perhaps TRBD1 as D (5 bases). The CDR3 has 14 residues. The V gene's germline CDR1 is MDHEN and CDR2 SYDVKM. V lost 6 bases to trimming and J lost 1 base, with 12 bases between them. CDR3 nucleotides: TGTGCCAGCAGCGCAACAACAGGGAACACTGAAGCTTTCTTT. Amino acids: CASSATTGNTEAFF.

The V gene is TRBV27, the J gene TRBJ1-5; D might be TRBD1 (6 bases). The CDR3 runs to 17 residues. Germline-derived CDR1 and CDR2 are MNHEY and SMNVEV (reference sequence). With 10 bases removed from V and 1 base from J, the gap between germline ends came to 23 bases. DNA of the CDR3: TGTGCCACCGCCGAATTAAACTGGGGGCGCAGCAATCAGCCCCAGCATTTT. It specifies CATAELNWGRSNQPQHF.

There are a few counts of this clone. This chain connects TRBV27 to TRBJ2-2; 7 nucleotides match TRBD1. Trimming removed 5 bases from V and 1 base from J; junction bases left unmatched: 16. Germline lookup yields CDR1 MNHEY and CDR2 SMNVEV (reference sequence). The CDR3 contains 19 residues. The chain's CDR3 is CASSPTGALRDKNTGELFF. CDR3 DNA sequence: TGTGCCAGCAGTCCCACAGGGGCCCTCCGGGACAAGAACACCGGGGAGCTGTTTTTT.

The V call is TRBV11-2, the J call TRBJ2-7; possibly TRBD1 for D (6 bases). Trimming stripped 1 base from V and 0 bases from J, with 10 bases between. Germline assignment: CDR1 SGHAT and CDR2 FQNNGV. The CDR3 loop spans 15 amino acids. DNA of the CDR3: TGTGCCAGCAGCTTAGGGCAGGGGCGCTCCTACGAGCAGTACTTC. Translated, it gives CASSLGQGRSYEQYF.

This clone came up a few times. This chain links TRBV15 with TRBJ1-1; D is ambiguous. This CDR3 region has 15 residues. Germline CDR1 LNHNV, CDR2 YYDKDF (reference sequence). V lost 0 bases, J lost 8 bases, and 16 bases lay in between. CDR3 residues: CATSRESQRSREAFF. CDR3 nucleotides: TGTGCCACCAGCAGAGAGTCCCAAAGATCGCGCGAAGCTTTCTTT. The whole variable domain, filled in from reference TRBV15 and TRBJ1-1, reads DAMVIQNPRYQVTQFGKPVTLSCSQTLNHNVMYWYQQKSSQAPKLLFHYYDKDFNNEADTPDNFQSRRPNTSFCFLDIRSPGLGDTAMYLCATSRESQRSREAFFGQGTRLTVV.

The chain has TRBV30 and TRBJ2-5, with unresolved D. The end of the DNA is better explained by TRBJ2-7, so the J call may be wrong. This CDR3 is 12 amino acids long. Germline lookup yields CDR1 GTSNPN and CDR2 SVGIG (reference sequence). CDR3 nucleotides: TGTGCCTGGAGTGAAGTTCCCTACGAGCAGTACTTC. It is translated as CAWSEVPYEQYF.

The V and J genes are TRBV28 and TRBJ2-7, with D maybe TRBD1 (6 bases). Trimming cost V 4 bases and J 1 base, with 11 bases left between them. The CDR3 is 14 amino acids. Germline loops: CDR1 MDHEN, CDR2 SYDVKM. The CDR3 coding sequence is TGTGCCAGCAGTTGGTTCGGACAGTCCTACGAGCAGTACTTC. Translated, it gives CASSWFGQSYEQYF.

The J gene is TRBJ2-3, the V gene TRBV29-1, with 13 bases aligning to TRBD2. Germline CDR1 SQVTM, CDR2 ANQGSEA. The CDR3 length is 16 residues. V lost 1 base to trimming and J lost 3 bases; unmatched junction nucleotides: 4. This chain's CDR3 is CSVEGRTSGRTDTQYF. The CDR3 DNA reads as TGCAGCGTTGAAGGTAGGACTAGCGGGAGAACAGATACGCAGTATTTT.

The V and J genes are TRBV30 and TRBJ2-5; D is ambiguous. CDR3 length: 12 amino acids. Trimming left V 3 bases short and J 4 bases short, with 9 bases between. Germline lookup yields CDR1 GTSNPN and CDR2 SVGIG (reference sequence). In DNA, the CDR3 is TGTGCCTGGAGGCAGGTGCGAGAGACCCAGTACTTC. Protein: CAWRQVRETQYF.

V and J are TRBV7-2 and TRBJ1-4; TRBD1 matches at 7 bases. This CDR3 is 14 amino acids long. Germline lookup yields CDR1 SGHTA and CDR2 FQGNSA. J gave up 5 bases and V 1 base, and 1 base lay outside the gene matches. CDR3 in DNA: TGTGCCAGCAGCTTAGGGGGACAGAATGAAAAACTGTTTTTT. Its translation is CASSLGGQNEKLFF.

This clone was picked up a small number of times. V usage is TRBV27 and J usage is TRBJ2-1; D may be TRBD2 (5 bases). The V gene's germline CDR1 is MNHEY and CDR2 SMNVEV (reference sequence). V lost 8 bases, J lost 0 bases, and 17 bases lay in between. The CDR3 is made up of 16 amino acids. CDR3 nucleotide sequence: TGTGCCAGCGGCCATCCTATGGGGAGCTCCTACAATGAGCAGTTCTTC. Translation: CASGHPMGSSYNEQFF.

The V and J genes are TRBV5-1 and TRBJ2-7; TRBD1 matches at 8 bases. Looked up from germline, CDR1 is SGHRS and CDR2 is YFSETQ. The length of the CDR3 is 14 residues. The junction had 6 bases not matched to a gene; V was cut back by 0 bases and J by 7 bases. CDR3 protein: CASSLGQGFPEQYF. For the CDR3, the DNA is TGCGCCAGCAGCTTGGGACAGGGGTTCCCAGAGCAGTACTTC.

The chain employs TRBV4-3 and TRBJ1-4; 8 bases fit TRBD1. V dropped 4 bases and J dropped 4; count of bases not matched to a gene: 5. This CDR3 comprises 15 residues. Germline V gene data show CDR1 as LGHNA and CDR2 as YSLEER. Written as DNA, the CDR3 is TGCGCCAGCAGCCTATGGACAGGGCTTAATGAAAAACTGTTTTTT. Its protein product is CASSLWTGLNEKLFF.

V is TRBV27 and J is TRBJ1-1, with D uncertain. The CDR3 runs 13 residues. The ends were cut back, 5 bases at V and 6 bases at J, with 13 bases in the middle. CDR1 is MNHEY and CDR2 is SMNVEV in the germline V gene (reference sequence). CDR3 protein: CASSARSGAEAFF. The CDR3 DNA reads TGTGCCAGCAGTGCGCGGTCCGGGGCTGAAGCTTTCTTT.

The gene calls are TRBV2 and TRBJ2-3; 7 nucleotides align to TRBD2. The CDR3 runs to 12 residues. Germline V gene data show CDR1 as SNHLY and CDR2 as FYNNEI. V shed 8 bases and J 4 bases; nucleotides not matched to a gene: 3. This CDR3 is CASGGVSDTQYF. CDR3 nucleotides: TGTGCCAGCGGGGGGGTGTCAGATACGCAGTATTTT.

The rearrangement links TRBV7-6 to TRBJ1-1, with 7 bases fitting TRBD1. The CDR3 is 14 amino acids. Germline V gives CDR1 SGHVS, CDR2 FNYEAQ. Trimming took 4 bases from V and 8 from J; bases not matched to a gene: 10. The CDR3 region has the DNA TGTGCCAGCAGCTCATGGACAGGAGGTTGCGAAGCTTTCTTT. As protein: CASSSWTGGCEAFF. The full variable domain, its missing parts supplied by reference TRBV7-6 and TRBJ1-1, is GAGVSQSPRYKVTKRGQDVALRCDPISGHVSLYWYRQALGQGPEFLTYFNYEAQQDKSGLPNDRFSAERPEGSISTLTIQRTEQRDSAMYRCASSSWTGGCEAFFGQGTRLTVV.

As to this clone: A read error may account for a junction end that differs from germline. The rearrangement uses TRBV7-9 and TRBJ1-1; TRBD1 aligns across 7 bases. Germline V lookup: CDR1 SEHNR, CDR2 FQNEAQ (reference sequence). The CDR3 covers 14 residues. CDR3 bases: TGTTCCAGCAGCTATCCTCCAGGGGGCACTGAAGCTTTCTTT. Its translation: CSSSYPPGGTEAFF.

This chain connects TRBV29-1 to TRBJ1-2, with TRBD1 matching 7 bases. Germline assignment: CDR1 SQVTM and CDR2 ANQGSEA. The length of the CDR3 is 15 residues. V shed 3 bases and J 8 bases; nucleotides not matched to a gene: 15. In nucleotides, the CDR3 is TGCAGCGTTGATACCCCCGCGGAGGGGGCGGGAGGCTACACCTTC. It yields the protein CSVDTPAEGAGGYTF.

This clone was seen a handful of times. V gene TRBV6-1 combines with J gene TRBJ1-6; 8 positions agree with TRBD1. V shed 7 bases and J 4 bases; nucleotides not matched to a gene: 6. Germline CDR1 and CDR2: MNHNS and SASEGT. The CDR3 spans 15 residues. CDR3 amino acids: CASTADRAYNSPLHF. Here the CDR3 DNA reads TGTGCCAGCACTGCGGACAGGGCATATAATTCACCCCTCCACTTT.

This chain connects TRBV7-8 to TRBJ2-7; TRBD2 is a possible D gene (6 bases). V lost 5 bases and J lost 13, with 21 bases in between. CDR3 length: 13 residues. From germline, CDR1 is SGHVS and CDR2 FQNEAQ. The CDR3 spells CASSPTPSGGDYF. CDR3 coding DNA: TGTGCCAGCAGCCCTACACCATCAGGAGGGGATTACTTC.